Listed here are 16 T cell receptor beta chains from one sample, sequenced in a study of neoadjuvant anti-PD-1 for oral cavity cancer. Data came from immunoSEQ multiplex PCR; TCRdb stores just in-frame clones and leaves some out. Of 14,000 to 15,000 clones in the sample, 55% to 75% were seen once. The sample in question was PBMCs, obtained before nivolumab (anti-PD-1) treatment. Every receptor here comes from a person aged 35-79 years with oral cavity squamous cell carcinoma.

This clone was seen more than once but under ten times. The V gene is TRBV2, the J gene TRBJ1-6; perhaps TRBD1 as D (5 bases). Germline values: CDR1 SNHLY, CDR2 FYNNEI. There are 15 residues in the CDR3. V gave up 1 base and J gave up 8 bases, with 12 bases separating them. This CDR3 is CASSEEAGRYSPLHF. Written as DNA, the CDR3 is TGTGCCAGCAGTGAAGAGGCAGGGCGGTATTCACCCCTCCACTTT.

This CDR3 is CASSGGRSFAYEQYF. CDR3 in DNA: TGTGCCAGCAGTGGGGGCCGGAGCTTCGCCTACGAGCAGTACTTC. V and J are TRBV7-9 and TRBJ2-7, with D perhaps TRBD1 (6 bases). Germline CDR1 is SEHNR and CDR2 is FQNEAQ (reference sequence). Deletions cut 6 bases from V and 2 bases from J, with 17 bases between. This CDR3 contains 15 residues.

The chain has TRBV9 and TRBJ2-5, with 9 positions matching TRBD1. The V and J ends lost 4 bases and 4 bases, in that order; junction bases with no gene match: 14. This CDR3 is built from 17 residues. Germline-derived CDR1 and CDR2 are SGDLS and YYNGEE. Here the CDR3 DNA reads TGTGCCAGCAGCCCGGGGACAGGGTTGGAATCTCGAGAGACCCAGTACTTC. Translated, it gives CASSPGTGLESRETQYF. Using reference TRBV9 and TRBJ2-5 for the parts outside the CDR3, the full variable domain is DSGVTQTPKHLITATGQRVTLRCSPRSGDLSVYWYQQSLDQGLQFLIQYYNGEERAKGNILERFSAQQFPDLHSELNLSSLELGDSALYFCASSPGTGLESRETQYFGPGTRLLVL.

V usage is TRBV15 and J usage is TRBJ2-2; D may be TRBD1 (6 bases). The CDR3 length is 14 residues. Germline V gives CDR1 LNHNV, CDR2 YYDKDF (reference sequence). Trimming took off 3 bases at V and 2 bases at J, with 7 bases between the two ends. The CDR3 reads CATSRGHNTGELFF. CDR3 nucleotide sequence: TGTGCCACCAGCAGGGGACACAACACCGGGGAGCTGTTTTTT.

This clone was observed once. V usage is TRBV5-4 and J usage is TRBJ2-5, with no clear D. Germline V gives CDR1 SGHNT, CDR2 YYREEE (reference sequence). V was cut by 0 bases and J by 1 base, with 10 bases left in between. The CDR3 runs to 15 residues. CDR3: CASSLGDRVQETQYF. The CDR3 region has the DNA TGTGCCAGCAGCTTGGGCGATAGGGTCCAAGAGACCCAGTACTTC.

This clone was observed a few times. This chain connects TRBV5-1 to TRBJ1-2, with D unresolved. CDR3 size: 13 residues. From germline, CDR1 is SGHRS and CDR2 YFSETQ. V dropped 0 bases and J dropped 0 bases, with 3 bases sitting between them. CDR3 protein: CASSLVSNYGYTF. The CDR3 DNA is TGCGCCAGCAGCTTGGTATCTAACTATGGCTACACCTTC.

J is TRBJ1-2 and V is TRBV30, with a possible D match to TRBD1 (6 bases). The germline gives CDR1 GTSNPN, CDR2 SVGIG (reference sequence). This CDR3 has 14 residues. Trimming removed 2 bases from V and 7 bases from J, with 17 bases in between. CDR3 residues: CAWSPGLQQGGYTF. In DNA, the CDR3 is TGTGCCTGGAGTCCGGGACTCCAACAGGGTGGCTACACCTTC.

The chain links TRBV27 to TRBJ1-6; D is uncertain. Germline CDR1 MNHEY, CDR2 SMNVEV (reference sequence). The V end lost 5 bases, the J end lost 6 bases, and 8 bases lay between the germline ends. This CDR3 has 13 residues. CDR3 residues: CASSVRFNSPLHF. The CDR3 DNA follows: TGTGCCAGCAGTGTCCGGTTTAATTCACCCCTCCACTTT.

The gene calls are TRBV6-1 and TRBJ2-1, with 8 bases fitting TRBD1. V gave up 1 base and J gave up 10 bases; unmatched junction bases: 12. CDR1 and CDR2 (germline): MNHNS, SASEGT. This CDR3 is built from 16 residues. The CDR3 here is CASSEGRGQGFNEQFF. The CDR3 bases are TGTGCCAGCAGTGAAGGGAGAGGACAGGGTTTTAACGAGCAGTTCTTC.

The V gene is TRBV30, the J gene TRBJ2-3; D is unresolved. Germline-derived CDR1 and CDR2 are GTSNPN and SVGIG (reference sequence). V lost 0 bases and J lost 9, with 7 bases in between. The CDR3 spans 11 residues. The CDR3 region is CAWSVLSTQYF. DNA of the CDR3: TGTGCCTGGAGTGTTCTAAGCACGCAGTATTTT.

The chain employs TRBV5-1 and TRBJ1-2; 7 bases fit TRBD1. Germline-derived CDR1 and CDR2 are SGHRS and YFSETQ. This CDR3 contains 14 residues. The V gene end was trimmed by 0 bases and the J gene end by 6 bases; junction bases not matched to a gene: 5. In DNA, the CDR3 is TGCGCCAGCAGCTTGGCAGTCAGGGGGAATGGCTACACCTTC. Protein sequence: CASSLAVRGNGYTF.

This chain uses TRBV11-2 with TRBJ2-1; D possibly corresponds to TRBD2 (5 bases). Germline-derived CDR1 and CDR2 are SGHAT and FQNNGV. V was shortened by 3 bases and J by 7 bases, with 10 bases between the two germline ends. The CDR3 consists of 13 residues. DNA of the CDR3: TGTGCCAGCAGCTTCCTGTGGAGGAATGAGCAGTTCTTC. This sequence encodes CASSFLWRNEQFF.

The chain links TRBV7-9 to TRBJ2-1; D may match TRBD1 or TRBD2 (5 bases each). CDR1 SEHNR and CDR2 FQNEAQ come from the germline V gene (reference sequence). Deletions cut 1 base from V and 6 bases from J, with 13 bases between. The CDR3 consists of 15 residues. CDR3 DNA sequence: TGTGCCAGCAGCTTAGGGGGGAAGGGGCTCAATGAGCAGTTCTTC. Protein product: CASSLGGKGLNEQFF.

The CDR3 loop reads CASSRFSYNEQFF. CDR3 nucleotide sequence: TGTGCCAGTTCCAGATTCTCCTACAATGAGCAGTTCTTC. The V and J genes are TRBV19 and TRBJ2-1; D gene uncertain. V was pared by 8 bases and J by 0 bases, with 8 bases between. The CDR3 runs to 13 residues. The germline V gene has CDR1 LNHDA and CDR2 SQIVND (reference sequence). Looking up the rest from reference TRBV19 and TRBJ2-1 gives the full variable domain: DGGITQSPKYLFRKEGQNVTLSCEQNLNHDAMYWYRQDPGQGLRLIYYSQIVNDFQKGDIAEGYSVSREKKESFPLTVTSAQKNPTAFYLCASSRFSYNEQFFGPGTRLTVL.

The chain has TRBV5-1 and TRBJ1-2, with 7 bases identical to TRBD1. The CDR3 covers 16 residues. Trimming removed 3 bases from V and 5 bases from J; junction bases left unmatched: 13. Germline CDR1 is SGHRS and CDR2 is YFSETQ. As DNA, the CDR3 is TGCGCCAGCAGCTGGGGGACAGCGGGGACAAATTATGGCTACACCTTC. Protein product: CASSWGTAGTNYGYTF.

The chain recombines TRBV28 with TRBJ2-3, with 8 positions matching TRBD1. Germline V gene lookup returns CDR1 MDHEN and CDR2 SYDVKM. After removal of 5 bases from V and 4 bases from J, the junction contained 11 bases not matched to a gene. This CDR3 spans 16 amino acids. The CDR3 reads CASSPHPGTGADTQYF. Written as DNA, the CDR3 is TGTGCCAGCAGTCCCCACCCCGGGACAGGCGCAGATACGCAGTATTTT.